Detailed here is one TCR beta chain. Its target antigen remains unknown. Base qualities were left out, and no much larger clone turns up one base away. The sample is drawn from a study of blood T cells in healthy people across ages (dated by TCRdb to the mid-2010s). About the full investigation: In model experiments, roughly one uniquely barcoded TCR beta cDNA molecule per two T cells was captured by template switching. Using deep sequencing normalized with unique cDNA molecular identifiers, the study measured how TCR beta repertoire diversity changes with age. Donors were grouped into four age groups: young (average about 15 years), middle-aged (39), aged (around 56) and long-lived (around 80). Donors of different ages were randomly distributed across sequencing lanes to avoid experimental bias. Using the same blood draw, the study looked at two additional independent replicas of 1 million unique cDNA reads for two donors, one aged 18 to 30 and the other aged 80 or older. Summary of the overall study and its limitations: Total diversity estimates from one million sequenced T cells were considered lower bounds and underestimates. Since profiling was done on bulk unsorted PBMCs, naive and antigen-experienced compartments could not be conclusively compared. The long-lived group showed more naive CD4+ T cells, fewer expanded clones and increased TCR diversity than the aged group, suggesting age selection. The percentage of naive T cells measured by flow cytometry correlated strongly with observed TCR beta diversity. The CMV infection status of donors was not known, potentially confounding age-related changes in expanded clonotypes. As age increased, observed TCR beta diversity per million T cells dropped in a roughly linear way, and a significant reduction was already evident by age 40.

CDR1 is given as SGHRS and CDR2 as YFSETQ, both from the germline V gene. Trimmed from V: 7 bases; trimmed from J: 0 bases; junction bases lacking a gene match: 12. Counted from cysteine to phenylalanine, this CDR3 has 16 amino acids. Just the 48-base CDR3 DNA is kept, in frame starting at base 1. The library was prepared using 5' RACE. Data came from an Illumina HiSeq 2500. A second about 7 to 12 cycle PCR used a sample-barcoded 5' primer and a J-beta primer mix. Each TCR beta cDNA molecule received a unique molecular identifier from a template-switch 5' adaptor carrying 12 random nucleotides. Each sample yielded at least 2.5 million CDR3-containing paired-end reads. All of the RNA was converted into first-strand cDNA using the Mint cDNA synthesis kit, with a TRBC-specific oligonucleotide serving as the primer. Following uracil-DNA glycosylase treatment, a first 18-cycle PCR with universal primers M1SS and BC2_uni_R was performed on all cDNA. As for the original processing: For normalization, 1 million high-quality reads were randomly selected from each sample, with every read carrying a distinct molecular identifier. Reads with shared molecular identifiers were discarded instead of being binned into consensus sequences. MiTCR, set to a Q25 quality threshold and the strictest error-elimination algorithm, was used for CDR3 identification, clonotype clustering and error correction. A nonparametric unseen species model with Euler transformation was used to estimate lower-bound total TCR beta diversity. TCRdb reanalyzed the raw reads on its own, using fastp at Q25 for trimming and MiXCR for clone calling, and kept in-frame beta chains. All rows with the same CDR3 protein become a single entry with the most common DNA and genes. These V and J calls are TCRdb output, not the study's own analysis. Present in this sample are about 1,800,000 distinct CDR3 sequences, 25% to 30% of which were seen just once. The top ten hold 7% to 9% of the sample.

Donors were approximately 42 systemically healthy Caucasian individuals from Russia aged roughly 6 to 100 years. Each donor gave ten milliliters of peripheral blood, drawn into EDTA-treated Vacutainer tubes. PBMCs were isolated by Ficoll-Paque density-gradient centrifugation, with at least 6.5 million obtained per sample. Trizol reagent was used to extract total RNA from PBMCs, with at least 6 micrograms per sample. The percentages of naive CD45RAhigh/CD27high T cells were determined by flow cytometry on a PBMC aliquot from every donor. The origin of this receptor is a woman between 25 and 40 years old in good health. Input material: blood. The chain is encoded by TRBV5-1 joined to TRBJ1-1; 7 bases in the junction line up with TRBD1. Here is the DNA: TGCGCCAGCTTTTTAGACGAGGGGGCTTTGAACACTGAAGCTTTCTTT. Its translation reads: CASFLDEGALNTEAFF.